These T cell receptor beta chains were read from a single sample in a study of blood T cells in healthy people across ages. TCRdb re-derived calls from the 5' RACE reads in MiXCR, one entry per CDR3 protein. The sample shows some 760,000 distinct CDR3 sequences, roughly 25% of them seen only once. The sample was also linked to a second study, of T cells of mothers and their children.

Sequenced: blood. These receptors originate from a boy aged 5-17 years in good health. Each CDR3 is given with its conserved first and last residue. A D gene is named only where the DNA matches it firmly. Clone size appears in some rows only: once, few, many, or a class for an expanded clone.

length,size,J,V,D,DNA,CDR3
16,NA,TRBJ2-1,TRBV6-2/TRBV6-3,NA,TGTGCCAGCAGTTACGTGGGACTCCAGGCGGGCAATGAGCAGTTCTTC,CASSYVGLQAGNEQFF
10,NA,TRBJ2-1,TRBV20-1,NA,TGTAGTGCTAGCCAAAATGAGCAGTTCTTC,CSASQNEQFF
14,NA,TRBJ1-2,TRBV5-1,NA,TGCGCCAGCAGCCCGTCACCCGGGGACTATGGCTACACCTTC,CASSPSPGDYGYTF
14,few,TRBJ2-7,TRBV7-8,NA,TGTGCCAGCAGCTTAGCGCAGATCTCCTACGAGCAGTACTTC,CASSLAQISYEQYF
14,few,TRBJ2-2,TRBV20-1,NA,TGCAGTGCTAGAGATGCGCGGGAAGCTGGGGAGCTGTTTTTT,CSARDAREAGELFF
15,NA,TRBJ2-6,TRBV19,NA,TGTGCCAGTAGTATAGGCGGGGCAGGGGACAGCGTCCTGACTTTC,CASSIGGAGDSVLTF
15,NA,TRBJ2-4,TRBV28,NA,TGTGCCAGCAGACCGGCGGCCAGGGCCAAAAACATTCAGTACTTC,CASRPAARAKNIQYF
13,many,TRBJ2-7,TRBV2,TRBD1,TGTGCCAGTTTAGGACAGGGCCGACTGGAGCAGTACTTC,CASLGQGRLEQYF
17,few,TRBJ2-3,TRBV7-2,TRBD2,TGTGCCAGCACCCTTCCACTTAGCGGGGCGAACACAGATACGCAGTATTTT,CASTLPLSGANTDTQYF
14,once,TRBJ2-7,TRBV6-5,TRBD1,TGTGCCAGCATCGACAGGGTGCCTCCCTACGAGCAGTACTTC,CASIDRVPPYEQYF
15,NA,TRBJ2-7,TRBV3-1,TRBD1,TGTGCCAGCAGCCAGGACGCGGGACAGGCCTACGAGCAGTACTTC,CASSQDAGQAYEQYF
14,once,TRBJ1-2,TRBV7-9,NA,TGTGCCAGCAGCTCTGGTGAGGGTTTGGATGGCTACACCTTC,CASSSGEGLDGYTF
13,few,TRBJ1-2,TRBV2,NA,TGTGCCAGCAGTTCAGACGGAACTTATGGCTACACCTTC,CASSSDGTYGYTF
14,NA,TRBJ2-4,TRBV20-1,NA,TGCAGTGCTAGGGACCTGGGACTGGGGAACATTCAGTACTTC,CSARDLGLGNIQYF
18,NA,TRBJ1-3,TRBV11-2,NA,TGTGCCAGCAGCTTTGAGCTCGGGCCGCAAGGCTCTGGAAACACCATATATTTT,CASSFELGPQGSGNTIYF
16,NA,TRBJ1-4,TRBV15,NA,TGTGCCACCAGCAGAGATGGGGGAGGGAGTAATGAAAAACTGTTTTTT,CATSRDGGGSNEKLFF
16,NA,TRBJ2-7,TRBV29-1,NA,TGCAGCGCAGGGGACGTAGGCCGAGGAGCCTCCTACGAGCAGTACTTC,CSAGDVGRGASYEQYF
16,few,TRBJ2-3,TRBV6-4,TRBD2,TGTGCCAGCAGTGCCGAGACTAGCGTGACCACAGATACGCAGTATTTT,CASSAETSVTTDTQYF
15,few,TRBJ2-5,TRBV9,NA,TGTGCCAGCAGCCCAGCGGCCCTTTGGGGGGAGACCCAGTACTTC,CASSPAALWGETQYF
17,few,TRBJ2-7,TRBV5-1,TRBD1,TGCGCCAGCAGCTTGGCCCTGTCCCGGGACAGGGGTTACGAGCAGTACTTC,CASSLALSRDRGYEQYF
15,NA,TRBJ2-3,TRBV5-5,NA,TGTGCCAGCAGCTTGAGGAGGGGCATTCAAGATACGCAGTATTTT,CASSLRRGIQDTQYF
14,few,TRBJ2-1,TRBV5-1,NA,TGCGCCAGCAGCTTGGGTCAGTCCTCCACTGAGCAGTTCTTC,CASSLGQSSTEQFF
15,few,TRBJ1-4,TRBV7-2,NA,TGTGCCAGCAGCTTCGGACAGACTCTTAATGAAAAACTGTTTTTT,CASSFGQTLNEKLFF